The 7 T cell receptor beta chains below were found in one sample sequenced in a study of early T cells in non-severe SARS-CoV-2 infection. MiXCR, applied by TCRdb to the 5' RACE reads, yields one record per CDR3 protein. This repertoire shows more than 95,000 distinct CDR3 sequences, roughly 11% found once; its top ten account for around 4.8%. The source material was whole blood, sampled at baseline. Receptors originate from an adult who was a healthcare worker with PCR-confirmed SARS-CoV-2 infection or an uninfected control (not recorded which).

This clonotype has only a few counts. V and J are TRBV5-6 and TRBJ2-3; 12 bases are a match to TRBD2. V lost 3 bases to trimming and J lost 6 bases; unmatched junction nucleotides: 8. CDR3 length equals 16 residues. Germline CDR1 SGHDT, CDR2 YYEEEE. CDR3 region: CASSSPLAGGLDTQYF. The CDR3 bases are TGTGCCAGCAGCTCCCCACTAGCGGGGGGTCTGGATACGCAGTATTTT.

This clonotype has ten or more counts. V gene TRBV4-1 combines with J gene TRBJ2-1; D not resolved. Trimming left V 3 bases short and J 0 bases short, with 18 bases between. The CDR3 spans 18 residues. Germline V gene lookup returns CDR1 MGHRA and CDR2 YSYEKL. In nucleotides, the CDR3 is TGCGCCAGCAGCCATGTCGACTTGGGATTCAGCTCCTACAATGAGCAGTTCTTC. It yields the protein CASSHVDLGFSSYNEQFF.

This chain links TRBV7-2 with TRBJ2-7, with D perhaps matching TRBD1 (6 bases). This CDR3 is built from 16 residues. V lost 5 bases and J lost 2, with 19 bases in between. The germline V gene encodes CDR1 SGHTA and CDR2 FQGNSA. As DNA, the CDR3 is TGTGCCAGCAGCAAACAACCAGGGGCAGGGACCTACGAGCAGTACTTC. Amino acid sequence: CASSKQPGAGTYEQYF.

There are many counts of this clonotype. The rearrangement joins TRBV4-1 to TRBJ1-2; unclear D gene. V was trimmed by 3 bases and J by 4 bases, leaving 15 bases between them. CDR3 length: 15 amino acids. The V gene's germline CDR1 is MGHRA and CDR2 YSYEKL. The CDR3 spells CASSHYVKRVYGYTF. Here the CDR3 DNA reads TGCGCCAGCAGCCATTACGTCAAAAGGGTCTATGGCTACACCTTC.

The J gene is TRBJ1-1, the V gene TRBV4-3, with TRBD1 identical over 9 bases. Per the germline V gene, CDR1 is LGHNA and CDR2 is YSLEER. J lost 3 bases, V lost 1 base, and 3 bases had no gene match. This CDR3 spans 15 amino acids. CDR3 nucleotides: TGCGCCAGCAGCCAAGGACAGGGGGTTTACACTGAAGCTTTCTTT. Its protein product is CASSQGQGVYTEAFF.

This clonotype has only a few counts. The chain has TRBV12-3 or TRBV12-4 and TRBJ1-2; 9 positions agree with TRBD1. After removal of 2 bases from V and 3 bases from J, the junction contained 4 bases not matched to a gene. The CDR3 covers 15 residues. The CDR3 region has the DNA TGTGCCAGCAGTTTATGGGACAGGGAGGACTATGGCTACACCTTC. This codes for CASSLWDREDYGYTF.

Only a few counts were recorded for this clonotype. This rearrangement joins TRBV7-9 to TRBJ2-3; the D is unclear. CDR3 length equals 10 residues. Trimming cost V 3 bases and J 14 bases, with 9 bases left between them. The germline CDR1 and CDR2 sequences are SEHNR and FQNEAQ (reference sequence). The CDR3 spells CASSLKETYF. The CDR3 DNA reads TGTGCCAGCAGCTTGAAGGAGACGTATTTT.